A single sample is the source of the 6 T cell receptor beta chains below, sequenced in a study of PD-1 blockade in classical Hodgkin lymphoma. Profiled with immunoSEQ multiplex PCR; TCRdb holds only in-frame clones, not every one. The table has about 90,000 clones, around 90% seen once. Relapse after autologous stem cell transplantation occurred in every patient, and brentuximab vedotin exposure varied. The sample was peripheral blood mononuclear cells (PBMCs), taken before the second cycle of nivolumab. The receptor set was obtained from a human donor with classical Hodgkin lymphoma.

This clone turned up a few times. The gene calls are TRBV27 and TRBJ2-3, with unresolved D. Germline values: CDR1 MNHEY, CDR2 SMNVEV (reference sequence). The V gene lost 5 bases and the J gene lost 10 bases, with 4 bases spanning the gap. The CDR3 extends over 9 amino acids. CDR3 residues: CASSLAQYF. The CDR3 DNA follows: TGTGCCAGCAGTCTAGCGCAGTATTTT.

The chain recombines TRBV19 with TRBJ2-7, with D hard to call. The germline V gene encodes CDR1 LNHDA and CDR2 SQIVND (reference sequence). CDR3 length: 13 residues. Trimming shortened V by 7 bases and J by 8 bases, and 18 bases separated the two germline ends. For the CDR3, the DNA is TGTGCCAGTACGGGTCTAGGGATTGACAAGCAGTACTTC. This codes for CASTGLGIDKQYF.

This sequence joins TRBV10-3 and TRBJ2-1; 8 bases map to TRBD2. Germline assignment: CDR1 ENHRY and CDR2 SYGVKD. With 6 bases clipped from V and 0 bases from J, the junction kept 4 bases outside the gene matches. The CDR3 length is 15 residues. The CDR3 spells CAISISGSSYNEQFF. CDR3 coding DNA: TGTGCCATCAGCATCAGCGGGAGCTCCTACAATGAGCAGTTCTTC.

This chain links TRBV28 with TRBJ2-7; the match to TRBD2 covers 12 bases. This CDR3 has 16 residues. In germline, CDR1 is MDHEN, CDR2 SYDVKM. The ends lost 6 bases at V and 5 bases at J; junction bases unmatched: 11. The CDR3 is CASRELAGGLWDEQYF. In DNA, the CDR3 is TGTGCCAGCAGGGAACTAGCGGGGGGCCTTTGGGACGAGCAGTACTTC.

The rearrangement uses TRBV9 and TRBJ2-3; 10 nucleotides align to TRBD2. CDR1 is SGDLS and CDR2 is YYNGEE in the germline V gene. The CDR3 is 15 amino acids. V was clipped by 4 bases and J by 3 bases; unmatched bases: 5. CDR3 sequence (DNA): TGTGCCAGCAGCTTGGGAGCGGGAGGGACAGATACGCAGTATTTT. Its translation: CASSLGAGGTDTQYF.

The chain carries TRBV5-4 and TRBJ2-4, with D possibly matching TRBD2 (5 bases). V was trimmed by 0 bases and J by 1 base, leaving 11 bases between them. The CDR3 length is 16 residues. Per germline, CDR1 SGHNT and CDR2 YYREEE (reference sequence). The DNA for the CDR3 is TGTGCCAGCAGCTTGGGGCGGGCGGCGGCCAAAAACATTCAGTACTTC. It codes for CASSLGRAAAKNIQYF.